What follows is one TCR beta chain and its context. Its antigen remains unidentified. Noted time point: blood 4 weeks post-SBRT, at nephrectomy. Treatment denoted: 15 Gy SBRT to primary tumor, nephrectomy 4 weeks later. Nephrectomy followed 15 Gy stereotactic body radiation by 4 weeks. Serial blood draws occurred at baseline and 2 and 4 weeks post-SBRT. The V gene's germline CDR1 is SGHRS and CDR2 YFSETQ. After removal of 4 bases from V and 2 bases from J, the junction contained 8 bases not matched to a gene. The CDR3 covers 15 residues. This entry comes from a study of radiation and T cells in renal cell carcinoma. The assay was immunoSEQ multiplex PCR, and TCRdb's table has in-frame clones only and misses some. The sample yields 130,000 to 150,000 clones, 86% seen once. Study-wide findings and caveats: In blood, top tumor clones expanded by 2 weeks, shrinking by 4. Pretreatment tumor biopsies were lacking, so baseline clonotypes are unknown.

The V gene is TRBV5-1, the J gene TRBJ2-7; TRBD2 aligns across 8 bases. The receptor's source is a woman aged 45-59 years with renal cell carcinoma. The starting material was blood, obtained from a patient whose treatment included radiotherapy and nephrectomy. In DNA, the CDR3 is TGCGCCAGCAGCCTAACGGGACTAGGGACCTACGAGCAGTACTTC. Protein product: CASSLTGLGTYEQYF.